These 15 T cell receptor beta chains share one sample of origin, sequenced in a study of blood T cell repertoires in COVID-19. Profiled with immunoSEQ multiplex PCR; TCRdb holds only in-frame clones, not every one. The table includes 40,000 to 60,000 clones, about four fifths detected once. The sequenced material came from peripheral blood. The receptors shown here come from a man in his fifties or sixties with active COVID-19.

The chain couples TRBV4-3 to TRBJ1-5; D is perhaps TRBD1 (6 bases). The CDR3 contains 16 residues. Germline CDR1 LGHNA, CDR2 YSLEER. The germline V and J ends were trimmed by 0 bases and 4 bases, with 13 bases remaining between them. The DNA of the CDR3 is TGCGCCAGCAGCCAAGAGGTACAGGGCGGAAATCAGCCCCAGCATTTT. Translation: CASSQEVQGGNQPQHF.

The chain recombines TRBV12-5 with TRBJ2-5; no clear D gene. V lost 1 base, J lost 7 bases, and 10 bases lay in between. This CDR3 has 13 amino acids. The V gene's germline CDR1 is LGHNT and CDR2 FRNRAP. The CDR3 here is CASGLEVPGTQYF. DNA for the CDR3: TGTGCTAGTGGTTTGGAAGTCCCAGGGACCCAGTACTTC.

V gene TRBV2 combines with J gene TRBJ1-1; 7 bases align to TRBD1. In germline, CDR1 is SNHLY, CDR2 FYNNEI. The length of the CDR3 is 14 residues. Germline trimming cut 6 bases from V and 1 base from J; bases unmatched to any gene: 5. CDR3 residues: CASSPGQWNTEAFF. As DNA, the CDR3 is TGTGCCAGCAGCCCGGGACAGTGGAACACTGAAGCTTTCTTT.

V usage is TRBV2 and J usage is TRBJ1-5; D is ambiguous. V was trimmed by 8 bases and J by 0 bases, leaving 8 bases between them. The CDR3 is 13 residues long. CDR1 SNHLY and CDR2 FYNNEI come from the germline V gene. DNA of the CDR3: TGTGCCAGCTCGCAGGATAGCAATCAGCCCCAGCATTTT. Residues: CASSQDSNQPQHF.

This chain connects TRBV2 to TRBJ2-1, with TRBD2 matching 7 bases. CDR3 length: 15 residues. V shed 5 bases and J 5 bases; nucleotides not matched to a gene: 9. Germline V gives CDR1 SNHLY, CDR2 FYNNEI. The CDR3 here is CASSPTPGGNNEQFF. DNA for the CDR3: TGTGCCAGCAGTCCCACCCCCGGGGGGAACAATGAGCAGTTCTTC.

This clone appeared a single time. The CDR3 region is CASSPSPGQKTSGAYNEQFF. CDR3 DNA: TGTGCCAGTAGTCCCTCCCCGGGACAAAAGACTAGCGGTGCCTACAATGAGCAGTTCTTC. The V call is TRBV19, the J call TRBJ2-1; 9 positions agree with TRBD2. The CDR3 loop spans 20 amino acids. V trimming: 5 bases; J trimming: 2 bases; junction bases outside the gene matches: 19. Germline V gene data show CDR1 as LNHDA and CDR2 as SQIVND (reference sequence).

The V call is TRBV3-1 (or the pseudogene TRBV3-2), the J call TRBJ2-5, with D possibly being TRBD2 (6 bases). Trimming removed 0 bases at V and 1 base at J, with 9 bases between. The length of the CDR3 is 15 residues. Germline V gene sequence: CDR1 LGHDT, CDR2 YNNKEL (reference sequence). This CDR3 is CASSQDRGGQETQYF. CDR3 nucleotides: TGTGCCAGCAGCCAAGACCGGGGAGGCCAAGAGACCCAGTACTTC.

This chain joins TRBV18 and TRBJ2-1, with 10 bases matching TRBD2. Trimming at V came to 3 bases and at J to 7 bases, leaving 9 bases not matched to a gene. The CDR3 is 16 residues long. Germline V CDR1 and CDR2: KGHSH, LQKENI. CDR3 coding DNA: TGTGCCAGCTCACCGTCAAAGCGGGGGGGAGTGAATGAGCAGTTCTTC. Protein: CASSPSKRGGVNEQFF.

The CDR3 is CASSLGTATSTDTQYF. DNA of the CDR3: TGCGCCAGCAGCTTAGGGACAGCCACTAGCACAGATACGCAGTATTTT. The chain recombines TRBV5-1 with TRBJ2-3; TRBD1 matches 7 bases. The CDR3 has 16 amino acids. Trimming removed 2 bases from V and 0 bases from J; junction bases left unmatched: 6. Germline lookup yields CDR1 SGHRS and CDR2 YFSETQ.

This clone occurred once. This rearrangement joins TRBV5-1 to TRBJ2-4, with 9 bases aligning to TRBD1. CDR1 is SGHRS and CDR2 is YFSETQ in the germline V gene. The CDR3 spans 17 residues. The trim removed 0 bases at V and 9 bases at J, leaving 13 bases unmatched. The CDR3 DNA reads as TGCGCCAGCAGCTTGGAATTACCCGGGACAGGGCCAATCATTCAGTACTTC. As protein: CASSLELPGTGPIIQYF.

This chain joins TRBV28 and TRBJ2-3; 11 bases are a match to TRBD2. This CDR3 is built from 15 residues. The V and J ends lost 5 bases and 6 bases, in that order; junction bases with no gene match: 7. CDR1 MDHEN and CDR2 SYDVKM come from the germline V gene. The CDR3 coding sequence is TGTGCCAGCAGTAGTAGCGGGGGGGCCGGGGATACGCAGTATTTT. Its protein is CASSSSGGAGDTQYF. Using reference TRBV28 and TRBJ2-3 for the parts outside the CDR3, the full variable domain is DVKVTQSSRYLVKRTGEKVFLECVQDMDHENMFWYRQDPGLGLRLIYFSYDVKMKEKGDIPEGYSVSREKKERFSLILESASTNQTSMYLCASSSSGGAGDTQYFGPGTRLTVL.

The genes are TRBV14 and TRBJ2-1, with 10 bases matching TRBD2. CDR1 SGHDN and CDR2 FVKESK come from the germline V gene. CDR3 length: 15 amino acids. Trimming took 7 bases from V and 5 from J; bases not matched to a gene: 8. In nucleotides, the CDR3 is TGTGCCAGCACGCTACTAGCGGGGCGGAACAATGAGCAGTTCTTC. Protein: CASTLLAGRNNEQFF. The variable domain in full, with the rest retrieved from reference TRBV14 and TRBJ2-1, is EAGVTQFPSHSVIEKGQTVTLRCDPISGHDNLYWYRRVMGKEIKFLLHFVKESKQDESGMPNNRFLAERTGGTYSTLKVQPAELEDSGVYFCASTLLAGRNNEQFFGPGTRLTVL.

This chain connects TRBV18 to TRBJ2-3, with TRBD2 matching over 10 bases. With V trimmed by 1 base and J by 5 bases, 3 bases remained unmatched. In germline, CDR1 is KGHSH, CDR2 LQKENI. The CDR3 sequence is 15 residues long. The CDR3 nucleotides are TGTGCCAGCTCACCACTGCTAGCGGGGGTAGATACGCAGTATTTT. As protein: CASSPLLAGVDTQYF.

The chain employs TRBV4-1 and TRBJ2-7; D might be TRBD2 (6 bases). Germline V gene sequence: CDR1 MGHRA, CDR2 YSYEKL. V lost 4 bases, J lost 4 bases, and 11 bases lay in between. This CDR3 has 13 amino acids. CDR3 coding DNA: TGCGCCAGCAGCCTAAGCGGGTCTTACGAGCAGTACTTC. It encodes CASSLSGSYEQYF.

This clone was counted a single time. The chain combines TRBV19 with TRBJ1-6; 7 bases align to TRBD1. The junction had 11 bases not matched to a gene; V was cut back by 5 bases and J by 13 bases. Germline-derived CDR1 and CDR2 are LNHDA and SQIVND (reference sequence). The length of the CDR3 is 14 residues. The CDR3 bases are TGTGCCAGTAGTGACCGGGACAGTCGCCTGCCCCTCCACTTT. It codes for CASSDRDSRLPLHF.